Listed below are T cell receptor beta chains from one sample, sequenced in a study of STAT3 mutations in large granular lymphocyte leukemia. Data came from immunoSEQ multiplex PCR; TCRdb stores just in-frame clones and leaves some out. The profile shows roughly 22,000 clones, approximately 94% of them singletons. Sequenced: peripheral blood mononuclear cells. The receptors here all came from a man aged 40-55 years with T-cell large granular lymphocyte leukemia. Some clones in this sample may be carry-over from other donors' samples. CDR3s include the opening cysteine and the closing phenylalanine or tryptophan. A D gene is named only where the DNA matches it firmly. Clone sizes are given selectively: once, few, many, or a class where the clone is expanded.

.,13,TRBD1,TRBV29-1,TRBJ1-1,CSVGQGRGTEAFF,TGCAGCGTTGGACAGGGCCGGGGCACTGAAGCTTTCTTT
.,14,.,TRBV9,TRBJ2-7,CASSADLRSYEQYF,TGTGCCAGCAGCGCCGACTTGAGATCCTACGAGCAGTACTTC
.,14,.,TRBV7-9,TRBJ1-3,CASSDTGSGNTIYF,TGTGCCAGCAGCGATACAGGGTCTGGAAACACCATATATTTT
.,12,.,TRBV5-4,TRBJ1-1,CASSRPGTGAFF,TGTGCCAGCAGCCGCCCCGGGACGGGGGCTTTCTTT
.,14,TRBD1,TRBV28,TRBJ2-2,CASSGTGETGELFF,TGTGCCAGCAGTGGGACAGGGGAAACCGGGGAGCTGTTTTTT
.,14,TRBD1,TRBV7-8,TRBJ1-2,CASSLGGRGGGYTF,TGTGCCAGCAGCTTAGGGGGCAGGGGGGGAGGCTACACCTTC
.,15,.,TRBV5-4,TRBJ2-6,CASSTDGSGANVLTF,TGTGCCAGCAGCACGGATGGCTCTGGGGCCAACGTCCTGACTTTC
.,15,TRBD1,TRBV6-5,TRBJ2-7,CASSYSGTGGYEQYF,TGTGCCAGCAGTTACTCGGGGACAGGGGGCTACGAGCAGTACTTC
.,14,.,TRBV5-1,TRBJ2-5,CASSPEGVVGTQYF,TGCGCCAGCAGCCCCGAAGGCGTAGTCGGGACCCAGTACTTC
.,13,.,TRBV11-2,TRBJ1-5,CASSQYSNQPQHF,TGTGCCAGCTCTCAGTATAGCAATCAGCCCCAGCATTTT
.,14,.,TRBV9,TRBJ1-1,CASSVEVSNTEAFF,TGTGCCAGCAGCGTAGAGGTTAGCAACACTGAAGCTTTCTTT
.,13,TRBD1,TRBV6-5,TRBJ2-7,CASGGQGRSEQYF,TGTGCCAGCGGCGGACAGGGGCGAAGCGAGCAGTACTTC
.,14,.,TRBV15,TRBJ1-4,CATSRGSVGEKLFF,TGTGCCACCAGCAGAGGCAGCGTTGGGGAAAAACTGTTTTTT
.,11,.,TRBV29-1,TRBJ2-3,CSGTSVDTQYF,TGCAGCGGCACTTCCGTAGATACGCAGTATTTT
once,11,.,TRBV28,TRBJ2-7,CASSLSRGQYF,TGTGCCAGCAGCCTATCCCGTGGGCAGTACTTC
.,15,.,TRBV5-1,TRBJ2-7,CASSLGSGFIYEQYF,TGCGCCAGCAGCTTGGGGTCAGGGTTTATATACGAGCAGTACTTC
.,19,.,TRBV30,TRBJ2-4,CAWSRPGALIISSKNIQYF,TGTGCCTGGAGCAGGCCGGGGGCCCTAATCATATCCTCCAAAAACATTCAGTACTTC
.,16,TRBD1,TRBV5-4,TRBJ1-2,CASSLDGQGTNYGYTF,TGTGCCAGCAGCTTGGATGGACAGGGTACTAACTATGGCTACACCTTC
.,15,.,TRBV7-9,TRBJ2-3,CASSGGFGDTDTQYF,TGTGCCAGCAGTGGAGGCTTCGGGGACACAGATACGCAGTATTTT
.,13,.,TRBV19,TRBJ1-1,CATSQGQNTEAFF,TGTGCCACATCTCAAGGCCAGAACACTGAAGCTTTCTTT
.,16,.,TRBV25-1,TRBJ2-7,CASSEKTGRGDMEQYF,TGTGCCAGCAGTGAAAAGACAGGTCGGGGGGACATGGAGCAGTACTTC
.,15,TRBD1,TRBV6-5,TRBJ1-2,CASSSGTGGSYGYTF,TGTGCCAGCAGTTCCGGGACAGGGGGTTCCTATGGCTACACCTTC
.,13,.,TRBV5-6,TRBJ2-3,CASRAGVTDTQYF,TGTGCCAGCCGCGCAGGGGTCACAGATACGCAGTATTTT
.,14,.,TRBV15,TRBJ2-7,CATSLDRGSYEQYF,TGTGCCACCAGCCTCGACCGGGGCTCCTACGAGCAGTACTTC
.,14,.,TRBV4-3,TRBJ1-1,CASSQDIMNTEAFF,TGCGCCAGCAGCCAAGATATAATGAACACTGAAGCTTTCTTT
.,14,.,TRBV5-1,TRBJ1-3,CASSLGDLGDTIYF,TGCGCCAGCAGCTTGGGGGACCTTGGGGACACCATATATTTT
few,14,.,TRBV4-2,TRBJ1-4,CASSQERQAEKLFF,TGTGCCAGCAGCCAAGAGAGACAGGCAGAAAAACTGTTTTTT
.,16,TRBD1,TRBV30,TRBJ1-1,CAWSVQTGVRYTEAFF,TGTGCCTGGAGTGTCCAAACAGGGGTGCGCTACACTGAAGCTTTCTTT
once,14,.,TRBV7-2,TRBJ1-5,CASSLGGRSQPQHF,TGTGCCAGCAGCTTAGGGGGTAGGAGTCAGCCCCAGCATTTT
.,14,TRBD1,TRBV10-3,TRBJ2-5,CAITPGTGQETQYF,TGTGCCATCACCCCCGGGACAGGACAAGAGACCCAGTACTTC
.,16,TRBD2,TRBV5-1,TRBJ2-3,CASSRAGGLSTDTQYF,TGCGCCAGCAGCCGAGCGGGGGGGCTAAGCACAGATACGCAGTATTTT
.,14,TRBD1,TRBV9,TRBJ2-1,CASSTLTGLGEQFF,TGTGCCAGCAGCACCCTGACAGGGCTCGGTGAGCAGTTCTTC
.,15,TRBD1,TRBV28,TRBJ2-3,CASSFLDRGTDTQYF,TGTGCCAGCAGTTTTCTTGACAGGGGAACAGATACGCAGTATTTT
.,16,TRBD1,TRBV18,TRBJ2-3,CASSPTGGAITDTQYF,TGTGCCAGCTCCCCGACAGGGGGCGCAATCACAGATACGCAGTATTTT
.,15,.,TRBV6-6,TRBJ1-3,CASSYNQGPGNTIYF,TGTGCCAGCAGTTACAACCAGGGTCCGGGAAACACCATATATTTT
.,15,.,TRBV30,TRBJ1-1,CAWRRPGGVNTEAFF,TGTGCCTGGAGGCGTCCCGGGGGGGTCAACACTGAAGCTTTCTTT
.,14,.,TRBV2,TRBJ1-2,CAKQLGYANYGYTF,TGTGCCAAACAACTAGGGTATGCGAACTATGGCTACACCTTC
.,17,.,TRBV5-1,TRBJ2-1,CASSLELAINSYNEQFF,TGCGCCAGCAGCTTAGAACTAGCAATAAACTCCTACAATGAGCAGTTCTTC
once,17,TRBD1,TRBV5-4,TRBJ2-2,CASSSTSGTANTGELFF,TGTGCCAGCAGCTCGACTTCCGGGACAGCGAACACCGGGGAGCTGTTTTTT
.,14,TRBD1,TRBV18,TRBJ1-2,CASSPGQGPYGYTF,TGTGCCAGCTCTCCCGGACAGGGGCCCTATGGCTACACCTTC
.,13,.,TRBV28,TRBJ2-3,CASSSASTDTQYF,TGTGCCAGCAGTTCTGCGAGCACAGATACGCAGTATTTT
.,16,.,TRBV7-9,TRBJ1-1,CASSSDRRGMNTEAFF,TGTGCCAGCAGCTCCGACAGGAGGGGTATGAACACTGAAGCTTTCTTT
.,16,.,TRBV4-1,TRBJ1-6,CASSQDRAAYNSPLHF,TGCGCCAGCAGCCAAGATAGGGCAGCTTATAATTCACCCCTCCACTTT
.,15,.,TRBV27,TRBJ1-4,CASSPRDGFNEKLFF,TGTGCCAGCAGTCCCAGGGACGGCTTTAATGAAAAACTGTTTTTT
once,16,.,TRBV5-1,TRBJ1-4,CASSLAGDRGSEKLFF,TGCGCCAGCAGCTTGGCCGGGGATAGGGGCAGTGAAAAACTGTTTTTT
.,16,TRBD1,TRBV23-1,TRBJ1-2,CASSQCRDREKPQPTF,TGCGCCAGCAGTCAATGCCGAGACAGGGAGAAGCCCCAACCCACCTTC
.,14,.,TRBV5-6,TRBJ1-2,CASSPPTGNYGYTF,TGTGCCAGCAGCCCTCCAACGGGGAACTATGGCTACACCTTC
.,13,.,TRBV7-9,TRBJ2-5,CASSLPGTETQYF,TGTGCCAGCAGCTTGCCAGGGACCGAGACCCAGTACTTC
.,14,.,TRBV5-1,TRBJ2-5,CASSSMTDQETQYF,TGCGCCAGCAGCTCCATGACAGACCAAGAGACCCAGTACTTC
few,14,TRBD1,TRBV10-3,TRBJ1-2,CAISDPDRVRGYTF,TGTGCCATCAGTGATCCAGACAGGGTTCGCGGCTACACCTTC
.,13,.,TRBV7-2,TRBJ2-7,CASSLAGYYEQYF,TGTGCCAGCAGCTTAGCAGGTTATTACGAGCAGTACTTC
.,15,TRBD1,TRBV10-3,TRBJ1-2,CAISAPRDRGQGYTF,TGTGCCATCAGTGCACCCCGGGACAGGGGGCAAGGCTACACCTTC
.,14,.,TRBV7-8,TRBJ2-5,CASSWTRGAETQYF,TGTGCCAGCAGTTGGACCAGGGGCGCGGAGACCCAGTACTTC
once,16,.,TRBV27,TRBJ2-5,CASSPSPGARQETQYF,TGTGCCAGCAGTCCCTCCCCGGGGGCGCGCCAAGAGACCCAGTACTTC
.,15,TRBD2,TRBV6-5,TRBJ2-5,CASSPRAGAKETQYF,TGTGCCAGCAGTCCCCGAGCGGGGGCCAAAGAGACCCAGTACTTC
.,13,.,TRBV6-1,TRBJ2-1,CASRLLNRDEQFF,TGTGCCAGCAGACTTTTGAATCGGGATGAGCAGTTCTTC